The following is a T cell receptor beta chain sequence with its context. The CDR3 covers 21 residues. The source of the sample is a study of blood T cell repertoires in COVID-19. In the original analysis: Reference gene primers were amplified, and this amplification served to estimate nucleated cell counts. The method was immunoSEQ multiplex PCR; TCRdb's version includes in-frame clones alone and lacks a portion of them. That table supplies the V and J calls and clone size; D and trimming were determined from the DNA. The table lists about 140,000 clones, 70% to 90% of them singletons, with roughly 1.4% in the top ten.

The clonotype comes from a woman in her sixties with acute or convalescent COVID-19. Sequenced input: peripheral blood. This sequence joins TRBV21-1 and TRBJ1-1; the table's D call TRBD1 went unverified against the DNA. TRBV21-1 is deemed a pseudogene. The CDR3 region is CASSRRRTGSSLIGTDTEAFF. The CDR3 DNA follows: TGTGCCAGCAGCAGGCGAAGGACAGGTTCGTCCTTGATAGGTACGGACACTGAAGCTTTCTTT.